A selection of T cell receptor beta chains follows, all from one sample in a study of T-cell reconstitution after alpha-beta-depleted transplantation in children. MiXCR was run by TCRdb on the PCR reads, yielding one entry per CDR3 protein. The table has 500,000 to 600,000 distinct CDR3 sequences, about 30% seen once. The sample was PBMCs from the stem cell graft donor, taken from the stem cell graft. The receptor set was obtained from a human donor who donated a stem cell graft to a child with aplastic anemia. The CDR3 runs from the conserved cysteine through the conserved F or W. A D gene is named only where the DNA matches it firmly. Expanded clones get a size class; other rows say once, few or many, or leave the size out.

j_gene	v_gene	d_gene	abundance	CDR3aa	CDR3nt
TRBJ2-1	TRBV20-1	TRBD2	-	CSARDLGAGVYNEQFF	TGCAGTGCTAGAGATCTAGGAGCGGGAGTGTACAATGAGCAGTTCTTC
TRBJ2-7	TRBV20-1	-	few	CSARDGSTRASYEQYF	TGCAGTGCTAGAGATGGTTCGACTCGCGCCTCCTACGAGCAGTACTTC
TRBJ1-5	TRBV30	-	-	CACQRRVDQPQHF	TGTGCCTGCCAAAGAAGGGTAGATCAGCCCCAGCATTTT
TRBJ1-2	TRBV12-3/TRBV12-4	-	few	CASSFPGGDGYTF	TGTGCCAGCAGTTTTCCGGGGGGCGATGGCTACACCTTC
TRBJ1-1	TRBV6-2/TRBV6-3	-	-	CASSPNKPTEAFF	TGTGCCAGCAGTCCCAACAAACCCACTGAAGCTTTCTTT
TRBJ1-6	TRBV6-4	-	-	CASSDSGNSPLHF	TGTGCCAGCAGTGACTCGGGGAATTCACCCCTCCACTTT
TRBJ1-2	TRBV20-1	-	-	CSAIDRTNYGYTF	TGCAGTGCTATAGACAGGACCAACTATGGCTACACCTTC
TRBJ1-3	TRBV19	-	-	CASRRDRSSGNTIYF	TGTGCCAGTAGAAGAGACAGGTCCTCTGGAAACACCATATATTTT
TRBJ1-2	TRBV5-1	TRBD1	few	CASSPDRDGYTF	TGCGCCAGCAGCCCCGACAGGGATGGCTACACCTTC
TRBJ1-1	TRBV6-5	-	few	CASSYSKSRAGFGEAFF	TGTGCCAGCAGTTACTCGAAGTCGCGAGCAGGGTTCGGTGAAGCTTTCTTT
TRBJ2-1	TRBV30	-	-	CAWSGPNEQFF	TGTGCCTGGAGTGGACCCAATGAGCAGTTCTTC
TRBJ2-5	TRBV24-1	TRBD1	-	CATSNRGQARETQYF	TGTGCCACCAGTAACCGAGGACAGGCGAGGGAGACCCAGTACTTC
TRBJ1-1	TRBV7-2	-	-	CASSFRDGVRANTEAFF	TGTGCCAGCAGCTTCCGAGATGGAGTCAGGGCGAACACTGAAGCTTTCTTT